This TCR beta chain was sequenced in a study of blood T cell repertoires in COVID-19. At the level of the study: Whether acute or convalescent, the COVID-19 samples came from the United States, Italy and Spain. T cells, B-cell-depleted T cells, or PBMCs supplied cDNA or gDNA.

The CDR3 is 14 amino acids. J lost 10 bases, V lost 1 base, and 9 bases had no gene match. Germline CDR1 is SGHVS and CDR2 is FQNEAQ. Original data processing: Amplification from reference gene primers served as the basis for estimated nucleated cell counts. TCRdb's copy holds only in-frame clones and misses some; the assay was immunoSEQ multiplex PCR. Clonal size and the V and J genes are those of that table, whereas D and trimming came from the DNA. The data contain about 290,000 clones, 85% of them seen just once; the ten biggest clones take up less than 4.5%. Sequencing used peripheral blood. The rearrangement joins TRBV7-8 to TRBJ2-7; 8 bases align to TRBD1. The receptor was isolated from a woman between 50 and 59 years old with active or convalescent COVID-19. The CDR3 DNA reads TGTGCCAGCAGCTTAGATCGACAGGGGTTGGGACAGTACTTC. As protein: CASSLDRQGLGQYF.